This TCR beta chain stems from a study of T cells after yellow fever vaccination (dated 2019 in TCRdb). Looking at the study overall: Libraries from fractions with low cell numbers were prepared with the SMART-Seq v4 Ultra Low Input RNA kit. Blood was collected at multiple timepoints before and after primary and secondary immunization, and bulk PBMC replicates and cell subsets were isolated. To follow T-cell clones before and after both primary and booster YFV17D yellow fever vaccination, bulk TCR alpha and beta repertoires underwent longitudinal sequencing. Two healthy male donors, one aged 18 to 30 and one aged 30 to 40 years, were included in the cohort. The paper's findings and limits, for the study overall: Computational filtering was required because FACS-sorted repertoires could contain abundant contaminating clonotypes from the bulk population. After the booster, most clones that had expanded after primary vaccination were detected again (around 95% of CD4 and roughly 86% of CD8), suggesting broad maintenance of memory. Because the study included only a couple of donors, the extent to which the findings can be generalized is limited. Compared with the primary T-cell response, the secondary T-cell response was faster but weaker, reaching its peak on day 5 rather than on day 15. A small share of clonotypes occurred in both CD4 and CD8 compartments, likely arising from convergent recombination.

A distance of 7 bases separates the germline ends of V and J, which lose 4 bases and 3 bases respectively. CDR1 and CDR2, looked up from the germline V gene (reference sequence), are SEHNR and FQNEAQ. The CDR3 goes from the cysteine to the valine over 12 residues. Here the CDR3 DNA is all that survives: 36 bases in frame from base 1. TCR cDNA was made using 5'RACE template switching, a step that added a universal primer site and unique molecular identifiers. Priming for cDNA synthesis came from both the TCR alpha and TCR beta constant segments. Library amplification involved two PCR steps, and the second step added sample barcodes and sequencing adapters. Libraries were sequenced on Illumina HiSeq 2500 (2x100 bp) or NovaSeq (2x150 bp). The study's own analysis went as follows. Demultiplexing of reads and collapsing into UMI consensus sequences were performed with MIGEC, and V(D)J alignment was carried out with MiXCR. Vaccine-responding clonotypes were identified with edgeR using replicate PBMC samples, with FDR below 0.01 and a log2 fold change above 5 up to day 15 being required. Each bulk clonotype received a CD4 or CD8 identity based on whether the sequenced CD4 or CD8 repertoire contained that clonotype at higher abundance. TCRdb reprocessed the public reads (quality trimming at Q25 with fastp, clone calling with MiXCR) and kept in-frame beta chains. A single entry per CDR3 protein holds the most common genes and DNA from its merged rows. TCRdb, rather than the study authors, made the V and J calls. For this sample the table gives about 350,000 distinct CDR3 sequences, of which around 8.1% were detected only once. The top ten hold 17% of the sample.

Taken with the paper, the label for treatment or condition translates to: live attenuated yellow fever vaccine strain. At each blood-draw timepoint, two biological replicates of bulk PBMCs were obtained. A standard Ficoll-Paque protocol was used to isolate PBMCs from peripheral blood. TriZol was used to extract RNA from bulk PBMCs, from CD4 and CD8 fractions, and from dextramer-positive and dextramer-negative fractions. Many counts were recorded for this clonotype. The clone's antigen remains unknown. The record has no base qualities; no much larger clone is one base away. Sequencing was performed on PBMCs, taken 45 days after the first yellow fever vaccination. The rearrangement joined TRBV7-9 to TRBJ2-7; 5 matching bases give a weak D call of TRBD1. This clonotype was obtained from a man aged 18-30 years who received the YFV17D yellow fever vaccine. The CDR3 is CASSSTVYEQYV. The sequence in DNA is TGTGCCAGCAGCTCGACAGTCTACGAGCAGTACGTC.